The 22 T cell receptor beta chains reported below all come from one sample, sequenced in a study of blood T cell repertoires in COVID-19. The repertoire was sequenced with immunoSEQ multiplex PCR; TCRdb's copy has only in-frame clones and lacks some. In the table there are around 450,000 clones, around 89% of which are singletons. The sequencing input was peripheral blood. The source is a woman in her 30s with acute or convalescent COVID-19.

The gene calls are TRBV10-1 and TRBJ1-1, with D possibly TRBD1 on 5 matching bases. The CDR3 runs to 13 residues. Germline V gene data show CDR1 as WNHNN and CDR2 as SYGVQD (reference sequence). V dropped 4 bases and J dropped 7 bases, with 13 bases sitting between them. The CDR3 DNA reads TGCGCCAGCAGTGGTGGGGCAGCCCATGAAGCTTTCTTT. As protein: CASSGGAAHEAFF.

The J gene is TRBJ1-6, the V gene TRBV2, with unresolved D. The length of the CDR3 is 13 residues. CDR1 SNHLY and CDR2 FYNNEI come from the germline V gene. V was pared by 11 bases and J by 7 bases, with 15 bases between. The CDR3 region is CASTPPGNSPLHF. The CDR3 DNA reads TGTGCCTCCACCCCCCCGGGGAATTCACCCCTCCACTTT.

The chain joins TRBV10-3 to TRBJ2-1, with D unclear. The CDR3 is 12 amino acids. Germline V CDR1 and CDR2: ENHRY, SYGVKD. V was clipped by 3 bases and J by 10 bases, with 10 bases between them. CDR3 sequence reads: CAISDRLPEQFF. The CDR3 DNA sequence: TGTGCCATCAGTGACCGTCTACCGGAGCAGTTCTTC.

This clone was found once. The chain combines TRBV5-1 with TRBJ1-1, with a tentative D call TRBD1 (5 bases). V was clipped by 2 bases and J by 5 bases, with 13 bases between them. The CDR3 has 14 amino acids. Per the germline V gene, CDR1 is SGHRS and CDR2 is YFSETQ. CDR3 sequence: CASSLGRARTEAFF. The CDR3 nucleotides read TGCGCCAGCAGCTTAGGCAGGGCAAGGACTGAAGCTTTCTTT.

V usage is TRBV7-3 and J usage is TRBJ1-1, with D unresolved. The CDR3 has 16 residues. Trimming left V 0 bases short and J 0 bases short, with 11 bases between. Germline V gene data show CDR1 as SGHTA and CDR2 as FQGTGA. Here the CDR3 reads CASSLTSALLNTEAFF. The CDR3 nucleotides are TGTGCCAGCAGCTTAACGTCCGCGCTATTGAACACTGAAGCTTTCTTT.

The chain uses TRBV4-1 and TRBJ2-2; TRBD1 matches at 10 bases. Germline-derived CDR1 and CDR2 are MGHRA and YSYEKL. CDR3 length: 17 amino acids. The V and J ends lost 2 bases and 7 bases, in that order; junction bases with no gene match: 10. The CDR3: CASSQLPGQGSFGELFF. The CDR3 coding sequence is TGCGCCAGCAGCCAACTGCCGGGACAGGGGTCCTTCGGGGAGCTGTTTTTT.

The rearrangement joins TRBV5-4 to TRBJ2-3; a possible D gene is TRBD2 (7 bases). V shed 2 bases and J shed 4 bases, with 11 bases lying between them. Germline V gives CDR1 SGHNT, CDR2 YYREEE (reference sequence). This CDR3 spans 14 amino acids. The CDR3 nucleotides read TGTGCCAGCAGCTTTGGGGGGGGGCCAGATACGCAGTATTTT. This encodes CASSFGGGPDTQYF.

This chain links TRBV3-1 (or the pseudogene TRBV3-2) with TRBJ2-7; 8 nucleotides align to TRBD1. The J segment lost 2 bases and the V segment lost 0 bases, leaving 9 bases of the junction unmatched. Germline-derived CDR1 and CDR2 are LGHDT and YNNKEL (reference sequence). This CDR3 region has 17 residues. This CDR3 is CASSQDPFRGRAYEQYF. The CDR3 coding sequence is TGTGCCAGCAGCCAAGATCCCTTCAGGGGGCGGGCCTACGAGCAGTACTTC.

The chain uses TRBV7-9 and TRBJ1-5; D gene uncertain. Germline-derived CDR1 and CDR2 are SEHNR and FQNEAQ (reference sequence). V was shortened by 1 base and J by 5 bases, with 6 bases between the two germline ends. This CDR3 comprises 13 residues. The CDR3 DNA reads as TGTGCCAGCAGCTTAGGCGGGGATCAGCCCCAGCATTTT. Amino acids: CASSLGGDQPQHF.

This chain links TRBV5-1 with TRBJ2-1; possible D gene TRBD2, 7 bases. V was cut by 3 bases and J by 3 bases, with 16 bases left in between. CDR3 length equals 16 residues. From germline, CDR1 is SGHRS and CDR2 YFSETQ. The CDR3 sequence: CASSSEQGGGYNEQFF. The CDR3 DNA sequence: TGCGCCAGCAGCTCAGAACAGGGCGGGGGCTACAATGAGCAGTTCTTC. The variable domain in full, completed from reference TRBV5-1 and TRBJ2-1, reads KAGVTQTPRYLIKTRGQQVTLSCSPISGHRSVSWYQQTPGQGLQFLFEYFSETQRNKGNFPGRFSGRQFSNSRSEMNVSTLELGDSALYLCASSSEQGGGYNEQFFGPGTRLTVL.

V usage is TRBV3-1 (or the pseudogene TRBV3-2) and J usage is TRBJ2-5; a possible D gene is TRBD2 (6 bases). The CDR3 is 14 residues long. V lost 2 bases, J lost 2 bases, and 9 bases lay in between. Germline V gene data show CDR1 as LGHDT and CDR2 as YNNKEL (reference sequence). This chain's CDR3 is CASSQFGGQETQYF. The CDR3 nucleotides read TGTGCCAGCAGCCAATTCGGGGGACAAGAGACCCAGTACTTC.

The V gene is TRBV19, the J gene TRBJ2-2; 10 nucleotides line up with TRBD1. Germline-derived CDR1 and CDR2 are LNHDA and SQIVND (reference sequence). CDR3 length: 16 residues. After removal of 6 bases from V and 1 base from J, the junction contained 5 bases not matched to a gene. CDR3 coding DNA: TGTGCCAGTAGCCAGAGGACAGGGGGGAACACCGGGGAGCTGTTTTTT. This encodes CASSQRTGGNTGELFF.

The table lists this clone with a count of one. This chain links TRBV5-6 with TRBJ1-1, with a weak D call TRBD1 (6 bases). Germline V lookup: CDR1 SGHDT, CDR2 YYEEEE. The germline V and J ends were trimmed by 7 bases and 7 bases, with 23 bases remaining between them. The CDR3 covers 15 residues. CDR3: CASQDLGAQVLEAFF. The CDR3 region has the DNA TGTGCCAGCCAAGACCTGGGGGCCCAAGTTCTTGAAGCTTTCTTT.

The CDR3 DNA reads TGTGCCAGCAGGCCTGGGACAGGGGTTTTCAGTACGCTAATTTATGGCTACACCTTC. Protein sequence: CASRPGTGVFSTLIYGYTF. This chain joins TRBV2 and TRBJ1-2; 10 bases are shared with TRBD1. The CDR3 spans 19 residues. The junction had 21 bases not matched to a gene; V was cut back by 6 bases and J by 5 bases. CDR1 SNHLY and CDR2 FYNNEI come from the germline V gene.

The chain combines TRBV14 with TRBJ2-4; 7 bases agree with TRBD1. V lost 0 bases to trimming and J lost 6 bases; unmatched junction nucleotides: 5. There are 15 residues in the CDR3. Per the germline V gene, CDR1 is SGHDN and CDR2 is FVKESK. The CDR3 spells CASSQDRDSRNIQYF. The CDR3 region has the DNA TGTGCCAGCAGCCAAGACAGGGACAGTAGAAACATTCAGTACTTC.

V usage is TRBV6-5 and J usage is TRBJ2-2; TRBD2 matches at 8 bases. The CDR3 spans 16 residues. In germline, CDR1 is MNHEY, CDR2 SVGAGI. J gave up 4 bases and V 3 bases, and 7 bases lay outside the gene matches. This chain's CDR3 is CASSYEAGGLTGELFF. The CDR3 DNA reads as TGTGCCAGCAGTTATGAGGCGGGGGGCCTCACCGGGGAGCTGTTTTTT.

The genes are TRBV6-4 and TRBJ1-2; 8 bases are shared with TRBD1. The CDR3 extends over 16 amino acids. Germline CDR1 MRHNA, CDR2 SNTAGT. V lost 0 bases, J lost 4 bases, and 7 bases stayed unmatched. The CDR3 DNA follows: TGTGCCAGCAGTGACTCGGGACAGGATTTTGGCTATGGCTACACCTTC. Its translation is CASSDSGQDFGYGYTF.

This chain joins TRBV6-2 or TRBV6-3 and TRBJ2-4; 14 nucleotides agree with TRBD2. Germline CDR1 reads MNHEY; CDR2 reads SVGEGT. The CDR3 spans 18 residues. V was pared by 6 bases and J by 0 bases, with 7 bases of the junction left unmatched. The CDR3 sequence: CASSGGLAGALAKNIQYF. CDR3 in DNA: TGTGCCAGCAGCGGGGGACTAGCGGGGGCTCTAGCCAAAAACATTCAGTACTTC.

The rearrangement uses TRBV9 and TRBJ2-3; possible D gene TRBD2, 5 bases. CDR3 length equals 16 residues. Germline V gives CDR1 SGDLS, CDR2 YYNGEE. The V end lost 3 bases, the J end lost 4 bases, and 18 bases lay between the germline ends. DNA for the CDR3: TGTGCCAGCAGCGCGACCGGGAACTTCGTGGCAGATACGCAGTATTTT. Translation gives CASSATGNFVADTQYF.

The gene calls are TRBV5-1 and TRBJ1-2, with D unclear. The CDR3 is 15 amino acids. CDR1 and CDR2 from the germline V gene are SGHRS and YFSETQ. Trimming left V 0 bases short and J 3 bases short, with 12 bases between. The CDR3 DNA follows: TGCGCCAGCAGCTTGGCCGAAACAGAATACTATGGCTACACCTTC. It is translated as CASSLAETEYYGYTF.

This chain joins TRBV2 and TRBJ2-1, with TRBD2 matching 7 bases. Germline assignment: CDR1 SNHLY and CDR2 FYNNEI. V gave up 11 bases and J gave up 13 bases; unmatched junction bases: 11. The CDR3 runs 11 residues. The CDR3 bases are TGTGCCGGGGGGGACGGAGGTAAACAGTTCTTC. Protein sequence: CAGGDGGKQFF.

The V and J genes are TRBV7-3 and TRBJ1-2; TRBD1 agrees at 8 bases. V lost 0 bases to trimming and J lost 3 bases; unmatched junction nucleotides: 6. Germline V gene lookup returns CDR1 SGHTA and CDR2 FQGTGA. This CDR3 contains 16 residues. The CDR3 sequence: CASSLTPGGADYGYTF. The CDR3 nucleotides are TGTGCCAGCAGCTTAACGCCAGGGGGCGCGGACTATGGCTACACCTTC.